These T cell receptor beta chains were read from a single sample in a study of blood T cell repertoires in COVID-19. Sequenced by immunoSEQ multiplex PCR; TCRdb stores in-frame clones only, minus some. The sample records tens of thousands of clones, 82% being singletons. Sequenced sample: peripheral blood. The receptors stem from a woman aged 55-75 years with acute or convalescent COVID-19. The CDR3 runs from the conserved cysteine through the conserved F or W.

J,V,CDR3
TRBJ1-1,TRBV19,CASSNRRGGSTEAFF
TRBJ2-2,TRBV7-7,CASSLARTSGNTGELFF
TRBJ2-7,TRBV27,CASSLLVGYEQYF
TRBJ2-1,TRBV30,CAWAQGRHEQFF
TRBJ1-2,TRBV6-5,CASSQETRNYGYTF
TRBJ1-4,TRBV12-1,CASVRRRATRGEKLFF
TRBJ1-3,TRBV19,CASTFFGGPGNTIYF
TRBJ1-5,TRBV7-7,CASSTDRASRIFSNQPQHF
TRBJ1-2,TRBV19,CASSDRSGTGNYGYTF
TRBJ1-5,TRBV6-1,CASSVGGIGLGNQPQHF
TRBJ1-1,TRBV14,CASSQGDRGYTEAFF
TRBJ1-1,TRBV24-1,CATSDEQGLTPFF
TRBJ2-2,TRBV28,CASSLWLAGGPGELFF
TRBJ1-2,TRBV6-6,CASSYGRDSYTF
TRBJ2-7,TRBV6-2/TRBV6-3,CASSSPGGRSTYEQYF
TRBJ2-7,TRBV11-2,CASSLGLAGGYTEQYF
TRBJ1-5,TRBV28,CASTLAQSVNQPQHF
TRBJ2-5,TRBV5-1,CASSLPQETQYF
TRBJ2-7,TRBV15,CATSSRADTYEQYF
TRBJ2-3,TRBV28,CANKAGQRSTDTQYF
TRBJ1-2,TRBV5-1,CASSPGQGNYGYTF
TRBJ2-1,TRBV29-1,CSVTAGTGAYNEQFF
TRBJ2-7,TRBV6-5,CASSYGSRGLGYEQYF
TRBJ2-1,TRBV9,CASSAGTSGRRSEQFF
TRBJ2-1,TRBV7-9,CASSYGLAGDDNEQFF
TRBJ2-5,TRBV5-1,CASSPGAREAQYF
TRBJ2-2,TRBV5-8,CASSLSGINTGELFF
TRBJ2-1,TRBV28,CASTTASGGANEQFF
TRBJ2-3,TRBV3-1/TRBV3-2,CASSLSSGGPGDTQYF
TRBJ1-1,TRBV14,CASSHAGTGLFAKTEAFF
TRBJ2-5,TRBV9,CASSAGLAGGLYQETQYF
TRBJ1-2,TRBV20-1,CSASFKSGTGGYGYTF
TRBJ1-5,TRBV5-6,CASSLVLGFRNQPQHF
TRBJ2-7,TRBV6-5,CASSYGQGGNEQYF
TRBJ2-2,TRBV4-1,CASSQGLDPGGITGELFF
TRBJ2-1,TRBV12-3/TRBV12-4,CASSPDYYNEQFF
TRBJ2-1,TRBV3-1/TRBV3-2,CASSQDPWTLRSYNEQFF
TRBJ1-5,TRBV28,CASSVTQGEQPQHF
TRBJ1-1,TRBV27,CARRIWGVGTEAFF
TRBJ1-6,TRBV19,CASASVARAGSPLHF
TRBJ1-1,TRBV21-1,CASSRDSEAFF
TRBJ1-4,TRBV7-9,CASSETGQGLFNEKLFF
TRBJ1-5,TRBV24-1,CATSDRGYGNQPQHF
TRBJ2-7,TRBV4-2,CASSQTSGQYEQYF
TRBJ2-7,TRBV30,CAWARDSFYEQYF
TRBJ2-7,TRBV5-1,CASSLAKGLWSYEQYF
TRBJ2-5,TRBV28,CASSFSGQQTQYF
TRBJ1-3,TRBV7-9,CASSLLLGRAGNTIYF
TRBJ1-3,TRBV13,CASSLRTVSNTIYF